This T cell receptor (beta chain) was documented in a study of T cell responses to AZD1222 COVID-19 vaccine. Study findings and constraints: Regions 160-218 and 743-854 dominated among vaccine-associated CD4 TCRs spanning spike.

About this clone: Its antigen is still unknown.

The data were produced by immunoSEQ multiplex PCR, yet TCRdb's version contains in-frame clones alone and is incomplete. The sample lists approximately 190,000 clones, approximately 94% occurring once. Trimming took off 6 bases at V and 2 bases at J, with 13 bases between the two ends. The CDR3 has 14 residues. The germline CDR1 and CDR2 sequences are SGHTA and FQGNSA. The rearrangement links TRBV7-2 to TRBJ1-2, with a tentative D call TRBD1 (5 bases). This specimen consisted of peripheral blood, obtained 28 days after the second dose of the MenACWY control vaccine. This TCR came from an adult who received the MenACWY meningococcal vaccine as a control. The CDR3 DNA reads as TGTGCCAGCAGGCAAAGGGGCCAGAACTATGGCTACACCTTC. Translation gives CASRQRGQNYGYTF.